This T cell receptor beta chain was retrieved from a study of beta chain features in type 1 diabetes. Study-level results: TCRB CDR3s from Type 1 diabetes patients were moderately but significantly shorter in all four CD4+ subsets.

The isolated RNA, all of it, was reverse transcribed, so expressed TCRB transcripts were what got sequenced. The assay was immunoSEQ multiplex PCR, and TCRdb's table has in-frame clones only and misses some. The repertoire holds about 340,000 clones, with approximately 13% as singletons. A word on this clone: Its antigen is not known.

The TCR was taken from a woman younger than 35 with type 1 diabetes. The sample taken for sequencing was naive CD4+ T cells from blood.

The CDR3 reads CASSPSYRDTEAFF. Written as DNA, the CDR3 is TGTGCCAGCAGCCCCTCCTACAGGGACACTGAAGCTTTCTTT. V gene TRBV7-9 combines with J gene TRBJ1-1, with D tentatively TRBD1 (6 bases). CDR3 length: 14 amino acids. The germline V gene encodes CDR1 SEHNR and CDR2 FQNEAQ (reference sequence). V was clipped by 5 bases and J by 3 bases, with 13 bases between them.